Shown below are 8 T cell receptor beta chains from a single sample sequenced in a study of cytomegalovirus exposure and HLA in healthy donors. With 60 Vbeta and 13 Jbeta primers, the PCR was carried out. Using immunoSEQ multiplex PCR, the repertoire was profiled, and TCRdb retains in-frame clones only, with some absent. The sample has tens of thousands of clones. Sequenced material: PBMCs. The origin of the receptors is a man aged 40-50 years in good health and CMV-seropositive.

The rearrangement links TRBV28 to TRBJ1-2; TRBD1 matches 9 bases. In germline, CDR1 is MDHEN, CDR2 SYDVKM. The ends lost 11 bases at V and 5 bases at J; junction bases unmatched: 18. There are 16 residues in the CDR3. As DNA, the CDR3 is TGTGCCGCAGACGTCTTGAGAACAGGGGGCGGATATGGCTACACCTTC. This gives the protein CAADVLRTGGGYGYTF.

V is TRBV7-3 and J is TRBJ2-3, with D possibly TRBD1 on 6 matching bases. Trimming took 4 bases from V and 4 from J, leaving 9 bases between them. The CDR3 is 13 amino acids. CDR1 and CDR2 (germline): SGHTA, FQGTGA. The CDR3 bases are TGTGCCAGCAGCTCCACAGGGTCAGATACGCAGTATTTT. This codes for CASSSTGSDTQYF.

The CDR3 reads CASSVVVNIQYF. CDR3 coding DNA: TGTGCCAGCAGCGTAGTCGTAAACATTCAGTACTTC. The chain links TRBV9 to TRBJ2-4, with D hard to call. The germline gives CDR1 SGDLS, CDR2 YYNGEE. The germline V and J ends were trimmed by 0 bases and 6 bases, with 4 bases remaining between them. This CDR3 is 12 amino acids long.

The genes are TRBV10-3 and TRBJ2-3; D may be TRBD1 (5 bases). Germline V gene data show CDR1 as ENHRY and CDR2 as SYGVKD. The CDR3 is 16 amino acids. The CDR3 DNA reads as TGTGCGCCCCTGGGGCCGAGGATTTGTAGCACAGATACGCAGTATTTT. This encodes CAPLGPRICSTDTQYF.

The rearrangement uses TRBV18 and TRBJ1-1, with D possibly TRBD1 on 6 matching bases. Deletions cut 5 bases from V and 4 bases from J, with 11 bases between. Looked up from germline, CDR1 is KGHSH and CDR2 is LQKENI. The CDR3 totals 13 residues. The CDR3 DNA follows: TGTGCCAGCTCAGGCTCAGGGGTCACTGAAGCTTTCTTT. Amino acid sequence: CASSGSGVTEAFF.

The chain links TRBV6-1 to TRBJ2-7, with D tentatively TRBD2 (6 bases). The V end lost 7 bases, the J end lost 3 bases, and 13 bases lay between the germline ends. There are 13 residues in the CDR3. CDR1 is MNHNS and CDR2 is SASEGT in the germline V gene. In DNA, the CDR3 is TGTGCCAGCATCGGAGGGAGCCTCTACGAGCAGTACTTC. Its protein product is CASIGGSLYEQYF.

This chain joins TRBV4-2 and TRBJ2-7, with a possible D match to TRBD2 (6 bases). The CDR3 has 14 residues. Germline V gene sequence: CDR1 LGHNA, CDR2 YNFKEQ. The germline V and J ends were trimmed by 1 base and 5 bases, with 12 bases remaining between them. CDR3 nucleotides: TGTGCCAGCAGCCAAGGCGGGGTGCGGGACGAGCAGTACTTC. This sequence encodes CASSQGGVRDEQYF.

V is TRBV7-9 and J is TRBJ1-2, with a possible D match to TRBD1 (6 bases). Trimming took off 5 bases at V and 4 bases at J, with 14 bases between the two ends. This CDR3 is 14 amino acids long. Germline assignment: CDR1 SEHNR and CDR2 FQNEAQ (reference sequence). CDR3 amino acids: CASSQGRDIYGYTF. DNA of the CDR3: TGTGCCAGCAGCCAAGGCCGGGACATCTATGGCTACACCTTC. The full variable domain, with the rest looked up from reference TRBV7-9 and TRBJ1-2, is DTGVSQNPRHKITKRGQNVTFRCDPISEHNRLYWYRQTLGQGPEFLTYFQNEAQLEKSRLLSDRFSAERPKGSFSTLEIQRTEQGDSAMYLCASSQGRDIYGYTFGSGTRLTVV.